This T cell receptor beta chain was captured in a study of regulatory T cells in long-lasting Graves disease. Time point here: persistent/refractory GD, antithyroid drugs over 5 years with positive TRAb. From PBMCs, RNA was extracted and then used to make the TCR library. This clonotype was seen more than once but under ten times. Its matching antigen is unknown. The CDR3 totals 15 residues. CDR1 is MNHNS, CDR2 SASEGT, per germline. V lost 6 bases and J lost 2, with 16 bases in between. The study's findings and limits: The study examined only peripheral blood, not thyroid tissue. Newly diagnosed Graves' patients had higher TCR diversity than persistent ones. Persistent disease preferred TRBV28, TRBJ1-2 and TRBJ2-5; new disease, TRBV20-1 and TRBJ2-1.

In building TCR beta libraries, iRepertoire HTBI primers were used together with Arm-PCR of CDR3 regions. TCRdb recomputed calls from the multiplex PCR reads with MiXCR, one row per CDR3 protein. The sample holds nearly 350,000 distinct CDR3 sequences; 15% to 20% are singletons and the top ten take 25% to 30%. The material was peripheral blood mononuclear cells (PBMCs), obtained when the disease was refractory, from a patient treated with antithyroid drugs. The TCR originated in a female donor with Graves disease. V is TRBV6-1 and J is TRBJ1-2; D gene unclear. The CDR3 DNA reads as TGTGCCAGCAGCCTATTCAGGTCCTCAAACTATGGCTACACCTTC. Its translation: CASSLFRSSNYGYTF.